This T cell receptor beta chain was documented in a study of T cell responses to AZD1222 COVID-19 vaccine. This CDR3 region has 15 residues. Germline V gene lookup returns CDR1 LNHDA and CDR2 SQIVND (reference sequence). V lost 5 bases to trimming and J lost 0 bases; unmatched junction nucleotides: 4. For this clone: Its antigen is unidentified.

General observations from the study: The sample set comprised mostly white British donors with more females, and clonal diversity was possibly underestimated. Following two doses of AZD1222, Spike-specific TCR breadth and depth rose.

Generated by immunoSEQ multiplex PCR, the TCRdb table keeps only in-frame clones and is missing some. This sample has around 110,000 clones, with 85% to 95% found just once. The sequence came from an adult in good health. The chain joins TRBV19 to TRBJ1-5; 7 bases are shared with TRBD1. The source was peripheral blood, collected on day 0 of AZD1222 vaccination. The CDR3 region is CASSPGGYSNQPQHF. For the CDR3, the DNA is TGTGCCAGTAGTCCAGGGGGGTATAGCAATCAGCCCCAGCATTTT. The full variable domain, completed using reference TRBV19 and TRBJ1-5, is DGGITQSPKYLFRKEGQNVTLSCEQNLNHDAMYWYRQDPGQGLRLIYYSQIVNDFQKGDIAEGYSVSREKKESFPLTVTSAQKNPTAFYLCASSPGGYSNQPQHFGDGTRLSIL.